This T cell receptor (beta chain) was recorded in a study of CD4 T cells in relation to SARS-CoV-2 and coronaviruses. Study at large: ViraFEST: roughly 10-day antigen culture of PBMCs, then TCR beta CDR3 sequencing. Study observations and caveats: This crossreactivity analysis covered spike protein alone, no other viral proteins.

As regards this clone: The antigen is undetermined.

Profiling relied on immunoSEQ multiplex PCR, and the TCRdb table lists in-frame clones only, not all of them. The profile shows about 22,000 clones, about three fifths of them singletons. Unexposed donor CD4+ T cells date from about 2010-2018, before the COVID-19 pandemic. The cells were cultured for approximately ten days before CD4+ T cells were isolated. Testing used SARS-CoV-2 S/N and four cold-coronavirus spikes on unexposed-donor CD4+ T cells, cells permitting. Germline lookup yields CDR1 SGHTA and CDR2 FQGNSA. V dropped 3 bases and J dropped 5 bases, with 14 bases sitting between them. The CDR3 has 15 amino acids.

This sequence originates from a human donor in good health. The sequencing sample was made of CD4+ T cells from PBMCs, cultured in vitro. The chain has TRBV7-2 and TRBJ2-1; no firm D call. The CDR3 DNA follows: TGTGCCAGCAGCTTCGACACGTCTGCCCACAATGAGCAGTTCTTC. Its protein is CASSFDTSAHNEQFF.